The clone carrying this TCR beta chain counts as medium-sized. The target antigen is unknown. Described treatment: randomized to nivolumab then ipilimumab (arm A) or the reverse (arm B). The data were taken from a study of sequential checkpoint blockade in melanoma. Study context: First-line arms were nivolumab then ipilimumab, or the reverse, randomized 1:1. Whole-study results and caveats: For nivolumab-first patients, baseline tumor clonality was associated with response.

J was trimmed by 0 bases and V by 4 bases; bases with no gene match: 7. The CDR3 contains 16 residues. CDR1 is MNHGY and CDR2 is SAAAGT in the germline V gene. TCRdb's copy holds only in-frame clones and misses some; the assay was immunoSEQ multiplex PCR. This sample has 2,500 to 3,000 clones, with approximately 22% found just once. Here the sequenced sample was tumor tissue (inferred from file names), taken from a patient given nivolumab and ipilimumab in sequence. The TCR comes from a human donor with melanoma. The chain joins TRBV6-8 to TRBJ1-2; 8 nucleotides line up with TRBD1. CDR3 DNA: TGTGCCAGCAGTTCCCCTCGACAGGGGTCTAACTATGGCTACACCTTC. Translating it yields CASSSPRQGSNYGYTF.